The rows below give T cell receptor beta chains drawn from one sample of a study of blood T cell repertoires in COVID-19. Data came from immunoSEQ multiplex PCR; TCRdb stores just in-frame clones and leaves some out. The profile covers tens of thousands of clones, with roughly 89% appearing a single time and approximately 8.1% taken by the ten largest. Sequencing input: peripheral blood. Receptor source: a human donor in a cohort sampled during active COVID-19. Each CDR3 is given with its conserved first and last residue. D genes are given only for firm matches. For some rows the clone size is stated as once, few or many, or as a class when expanded; others skip it.

CDR3 protein,CDR3 DNA,J gene,D gene,clone size,V gene,CDR3 length
CASSPNFRGGTEAFF,TGTGCCAGCAGCCCAAACTTCAGGGGAGGGACTGAAGCTTTCTTT,TRBJ1-1,NA,NA,TRBV6-5,15
CAISEGTSGYEQYF,TGTGCCATCAGTGAAGGGACTAGCGGTTACGAGCAGTACTTC,TRBJ2-7,TRBD2,NA,TRBV10-3,14
CASSHPWPAGERDTQYF,TGTGCCAGCAGCCACCCCTGGCCAGCGGGGGAGCGAGATACGCAGTATTTT,TRBJ2-3,TRBD2,NA,TRBV3-1/TRBV3-2,17
CASSLLASIEAETQYF,TGTGCTAGCAGCTTACTAGCCTCAATCGAAGCAGAGACCCAGTACTTC,TRBJ2-5,NA,NA,TRBV7-7,16
CASSLALGGGQETQYF,TGTGCCAGCAGCTTAGCGCTTGGCGGGGGACAAGAGACCCAGTACTTC,TRBJ2-5,TRBD2,NA,TRBV7-2,16
CASSLRTSGGHEQFF,TGTGCCAGCTCCCTACGGACTAGCGGGGGCCATGAGCAGTTCTTC,TRBJ2-1,TRBD2,NA,TRBV18,15
CASSPSGLATADTQYF,TGTGCCAGTAGTCCCTCAGGACTAGCGACGGCAGATACGCAGTATTTT,TRBJ2-3,TRBD2,NA,TRBV19,16
CAISDPPSPLAGYNEQFF,TGTGCCATCAGTGACCCACCTTCCCCACTAGCGGGGTACAATGAGCAGTTCTTC,TRBJ2-1,TRBD2,NA,TRBV10-3,18
CASSPPQAGETQYF,TGTGCCAGCTCACCACCGCAAGCGGGGGAGACCCAGTACTTC,TRBJ2-5,TRBD2,NA,TRBV18,14
CASSVGLSGIKNIQYF,TGTGCCAGCAGTGTAGGTCTGTCAGGGATTAAAAACATTCAGTACTTC,TRBJ2-4,NA,once,TRBV2,16
CASSSLAAGELFF,TGTGCCAGCAGCTCACTGGCGGCCGGGGAGCTGTTTTTT,TRBJ2-2,NA,NA,TRBV5-4,13
CASSAQGVLNTEAFF,TGTGCCAGCAGCGCACAGGGAGTCCTGAACACTGAAGCTTTCTTT,TRBJ1-1,NA,NA,TRBV6-5,15
CTSSFSGGTDFGNEQFF,TGTACCAGCAGTTTTAGCGGGGGGACCGATTTCGGCAATGAGCAGTTCTTC,TRBJ2-1,TRBD2,NA,TRBV6-2/TRBV6-3,17
CASSFRVGTDTQYF,TGTGCCAGCAGTTTCAGGGTTGGCACAGATACGCAGTATTTT,TRBJ2-3,NA,NA,TRBV27,14
CSASVLLRSGANVLTF,TGCAGTGCTAGTGTTCTATTGAGGAGTGGGGCCAACGTCCTGACTTTC,TRBJ2-6,NA,NA,TRBV20-1,16
CASRRQVYSGNTIYF,TGTGCCAGCAGAAGGCAGGTTTACTCTGGAAACACCATATATTTT,TRBJ1-3,NA,NA,TRBV7-9,15
CASLAQGEITEAFF,TGTGCCAGCCTCGCACAGGGGGAGATCACTGAAGCTTTCTTT,TRBJ1-1,TRBD1,NA,TRBV27,14
CASSLVGQGGHEQYF,TGCGCCAGCAGCTTGGTTGGACAGGGAGGTCACGAGCAGTACTTC,TRBJ2-7,TRBD1,NA,TRBV5-1,15
CACRDGLRTDTQYF,TGTGCCTGCCGGGACGGACTACGCACAGATACGCAGTATTTT,TRBJ2-3,NA,NA,TRBV7-9,14
CASGSSRRETQYF,TGTGCCAGCGGTTCCTCGAGGCGGGAGACCCAGTACTTC,TRBJ2-5,NA,NA,TRBV7-2,13
CASSQDSRRYGYTF,TGTGCCAGCAGCCAAGATTCGAGGAGGTATGGCTACACCTTC,TRBJ1-2,NA,NA,TRBV3-1/TRBV3-2,14
CASTRGDGELFF,TGTGCCAGCACTCGGGGGGACGGGGAGCTGTTTTTT,TRBJ2-2,TRBD2,NA,TRBV27,12
CTSSQDASRFYNSPLHF,TGCACCAGCAGCCAAGATGCATCCAGGTTCTATAATTCACCCCTCCACTTT,TRBJ1-6,NA,NA,TRBV1,17
CAWSGQINQPQHF,TGTGCCTGGAGTGGTCAGATAAATCAGCCCCAGCATTTT,TRBJ1-5,NA,NA,TRBV30,13
CATSDPNGGSDRYTF,TGTGCCACCAGTGATCCGAACGGAGGGTCCGATCGCTACACCTTC,TRBJ1-2,NA,NA,TRBV24-1,15
CAGGQANTGELFF,TGTGCCGGGGGACAGGCGAACACCGGGGAGCTGTTTTTT,TRBJ2-2,TRBD1,NA,TRBV5-8,13
CASSQQPGQRPEKLFF,TGCGCCAGCAGCCAGCAACCGGGACAGAGGCCTGAAAAACTGTTTTTT,TRBJ1-4,TRBD1,medium-sized,TRBV4-1,16
CASSQDWRTGGGYTF,TGCGCCAGCAGCCAAGACTGGAGGACAGGGGGAGGCTACACCTTC,TRBJ1-2,TRBD1,NA,TRBV4-3,15
CASSGLAGGSTDTQYF,TGTGCCAGCAGTGGACTAGCGGGAGGGAGCACAGATACGCAGTATTTT,TRBJ2-3,TRBD2,once,TRBV2,16
CASSRDRPSTDTQYF,TGTGCCAGCTCACGAGACAGGCCCAGTACAGATACGCAGTATTTT,TRBJ2-3,NA,NA,TRBV18,15
CASSFRGADNEQFF,TGTGCCAGCAGCTTCCGCGGGGCCGACAATGAGCAGTTCTTC,TRBJ2-1,NA,NA,TRBV9,14
CATSDLRDRGGELFF,TGTGCCACCAGTGATCTCCGGGACAGGGGGGGGGAGCTGTTTTTT,TRBJ2-2,TRBD1,once,TRBV24-1,15
CASSQGRGYLYEQYF,TGCGCCAGCAGCCAAGGTCGGGGGTACCTTTACGAGCAGTACTTC,TRBJ2-7,NA,NA,TRBV4-1,15
CASAPRNSYNEQFF,TGTGCCAGCGCCCCGCGGAACTCCTACAATGAGCAGTTCTTC,TRBJ2-1,NA,NA,TRBV2,14
CATSDPSGRALETQYF,TGTGCCACCAGTGACCCGAGCGGGAGGGCCTTAGAGACCCAGTACTTC,TRBJ2-5,TRBD2,NA,TRBV24-1,16
CASSPADRSSPLHF,TGTGCCAGCTCACCAGCGGACAGATCTTCACCCCTCCACTTT,TRBJ1-6,NA,once,TRBV18,14
CASSVGLGTSGITDTQYF,TGTGCCAGCAGCGTAGGTTTAGGGACTAGCGGAATCACAGATACGCAGTATTTT,TRBJ2-3,TRBD2,once,TRBV9,18
CASSFAGQSGNTIYF,TGTGCCAGCAGCTTTGCTGGGCAAAGTGGAAACACCATATATTTT,TRBJ1-3,NA,medium-sized,TRBV7-9,15
CASSFQGYGYTF,TGCGCCAGCAGCTTTCAGGGTTATGGCTACACCTTC,TRBJ1-2,NA,NA,TRBV5-1,12
CASSSPVGLAGNLITDTQYF,TGTGCCAGCAGCTCCCCGGTTGGACTAGCGGGGAACTTAATAACAGATACGCAGTATTTT,TRBJ2-3,TRBD2,NA,TRBV7-6,20
CASSLSPGGASFYGYTF,TGTGCCAGCAGTTTATCTCCAGGGGGCGCGTCCTTCTATGGCTACACCTTC,TRBJ1-2,TRBD1,NA,TRBV27,17
CASSPWENQPQHF,TGTGCCAGCAGCCCCTGGGAGAATCAGCCCCAGCATTTT,TRBJ1-5,NA,few,TRBV7-8,13
CASKDSSYEQYF,TGTGCCAGCAAGGACAGCTCCTACGAGCAGTACTTC,TRBJ2-7,NA,NA,TRBV12-3/TRBV12-4,12